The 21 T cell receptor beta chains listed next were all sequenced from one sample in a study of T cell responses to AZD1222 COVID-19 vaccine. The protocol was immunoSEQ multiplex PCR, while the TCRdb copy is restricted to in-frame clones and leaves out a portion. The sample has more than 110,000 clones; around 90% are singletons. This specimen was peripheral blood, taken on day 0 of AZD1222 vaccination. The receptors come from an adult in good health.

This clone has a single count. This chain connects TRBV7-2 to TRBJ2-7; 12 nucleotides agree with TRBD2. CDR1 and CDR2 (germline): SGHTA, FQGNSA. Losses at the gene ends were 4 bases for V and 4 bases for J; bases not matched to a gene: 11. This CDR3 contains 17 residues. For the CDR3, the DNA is TGTGCCAGCAGCTCGGAACCGGGACTAGCGGGCGGATACGAGCAGTACTTC. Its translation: CASSSEPGLAGGYEQYF.

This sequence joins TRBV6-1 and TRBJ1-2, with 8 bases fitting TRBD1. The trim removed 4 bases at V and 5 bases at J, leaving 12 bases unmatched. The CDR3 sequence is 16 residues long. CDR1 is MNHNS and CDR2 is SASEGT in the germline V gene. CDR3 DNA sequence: TGTGCCAGCAGTGCCACACAGACAGGGGCCCTTTATGGCTACACCTTC. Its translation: CASSATQTGALYGYTF.

CDR3 nucleotides: TGTGCCAGCACCTTCTTGGTGGAGTCACATAATTCACCCCTCCACTTT. Residues: CASTFLVESHNSPLHF. The V call is TRBV28, the J call TRBJ1-6, with no clear D. Germline CDR1 reads MDHEN; CDR2 reads SYDVKM. The CDR3 extends over 16 amino acids. Between the trimmed V and J ends, which lost 7 bases and 5 bases, there was a span of 18 bases.

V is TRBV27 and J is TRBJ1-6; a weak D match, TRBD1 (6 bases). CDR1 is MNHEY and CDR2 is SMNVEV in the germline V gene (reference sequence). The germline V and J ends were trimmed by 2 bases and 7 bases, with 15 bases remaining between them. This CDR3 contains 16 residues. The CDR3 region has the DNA TGTGCCAGCAGTTTACATGCCAGGGGAGGCAATTCACCCCTCCACTTT. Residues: CASSLHARGGNSPLHF.

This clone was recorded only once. The CDR3 sequence: CASSRTGVGYTF. The DNA of the CDR3 is TGTGCCAGTAGTAGGACAGGGGTCGGCTACACCTTC. The gene calls are TRBV19 and TRBJ1-2, with TRBD1 identical over 9 bases. Germline-derived CDR1 and CDR2 are LNHDA and SQIVND (reference sequence). The CDR3 is 12 residues long. The V and J ends lost 4 bases and 8 bases, in that order; junction bases with no gene match: 2.

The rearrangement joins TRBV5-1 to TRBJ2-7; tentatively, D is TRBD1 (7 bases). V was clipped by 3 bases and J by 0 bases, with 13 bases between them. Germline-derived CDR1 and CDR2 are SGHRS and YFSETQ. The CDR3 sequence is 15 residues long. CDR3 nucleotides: TGCGCCAGCAGCTGGGGGGCAGGGGGCTCCTACGAGCAGTACTTC. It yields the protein CASSWGAGGSYEQYF.

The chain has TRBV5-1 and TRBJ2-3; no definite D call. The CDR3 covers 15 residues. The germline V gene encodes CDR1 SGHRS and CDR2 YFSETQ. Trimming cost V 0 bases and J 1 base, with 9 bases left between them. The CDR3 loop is CASSLGIGGTDTQYF. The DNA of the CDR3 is TGCGCCAGCAGCTTGGGGATAGGTGGCACAGATACGCAGTATTTT.

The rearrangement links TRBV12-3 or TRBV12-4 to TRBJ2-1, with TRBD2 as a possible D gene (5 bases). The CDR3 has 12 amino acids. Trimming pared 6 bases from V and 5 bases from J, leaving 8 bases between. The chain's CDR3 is CASSPGNNEQFF. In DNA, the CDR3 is TGTGCCAGCAGCCCCGGGAACAATGAGCAGTTCTTC.

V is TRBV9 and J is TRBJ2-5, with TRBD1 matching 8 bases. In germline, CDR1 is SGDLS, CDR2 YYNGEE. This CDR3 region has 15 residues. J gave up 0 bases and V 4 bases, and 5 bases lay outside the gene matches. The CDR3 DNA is TGTGCCAGCAGCACCCACAGGGGGTACCAAGAGACCCAGTACTTC. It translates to CASSTHRGYQETQYF.

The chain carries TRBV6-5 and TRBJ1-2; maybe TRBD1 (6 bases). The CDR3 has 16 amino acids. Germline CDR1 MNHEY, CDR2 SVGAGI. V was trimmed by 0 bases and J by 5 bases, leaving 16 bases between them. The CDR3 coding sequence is TGTGCCAGCAGTTACTCGATGGAAGGGGGAGGGTATGGCTACACCTTC. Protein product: CASSYSMEGGGYGYTF.

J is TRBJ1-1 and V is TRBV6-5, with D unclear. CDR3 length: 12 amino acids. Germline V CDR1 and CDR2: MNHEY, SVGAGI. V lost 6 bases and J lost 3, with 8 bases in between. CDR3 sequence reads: CASREGDTEAFF. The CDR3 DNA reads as TGTGCCAGCAGGGAGGGTGACACTGAAGCTTTCTTT.

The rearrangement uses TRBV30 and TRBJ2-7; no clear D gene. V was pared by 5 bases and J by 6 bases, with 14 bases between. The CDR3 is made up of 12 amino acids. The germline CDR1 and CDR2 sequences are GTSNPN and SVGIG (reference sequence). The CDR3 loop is CAWGPKLAEQYF. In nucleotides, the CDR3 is TGTGCCTGGGGACCGAAACTGGCCGAGCAGTACTTC.

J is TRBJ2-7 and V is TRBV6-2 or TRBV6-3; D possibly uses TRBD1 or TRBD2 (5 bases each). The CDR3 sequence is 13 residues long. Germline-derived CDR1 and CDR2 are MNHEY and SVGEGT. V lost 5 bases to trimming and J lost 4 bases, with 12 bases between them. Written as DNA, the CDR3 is TGTGCCAGCAGTCGGGACCACCGGTACGAGCAGTACTTC. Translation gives CASSRDHRYEQYF.

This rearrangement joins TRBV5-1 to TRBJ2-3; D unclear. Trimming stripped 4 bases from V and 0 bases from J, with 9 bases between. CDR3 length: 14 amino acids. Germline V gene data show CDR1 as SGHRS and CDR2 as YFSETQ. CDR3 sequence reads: CASSRSGSTDTQYF. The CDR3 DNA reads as TGCGCCAGCAGCAGGAGTGGAAGCACAGATACGCAGTATTTT.

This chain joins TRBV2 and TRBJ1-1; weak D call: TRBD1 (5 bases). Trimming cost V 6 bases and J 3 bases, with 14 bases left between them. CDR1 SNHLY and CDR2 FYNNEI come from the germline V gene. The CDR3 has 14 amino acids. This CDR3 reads CASRGRGFDTEAFF. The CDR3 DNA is TGTGCCAGCAGAGGGCGGGGGTTCGACACTGAAGCTTTCTTT. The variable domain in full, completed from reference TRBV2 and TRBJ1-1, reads EPEVTQTPSHQVTQMGQEVILRCVPISNHLYFYWYRQILGQKVEFLVSFYNNEISEKSEIFDDQFSVERPDGSNFTLKIRSTKLEDSAMYFCASRGRGFDTEAFFGQGTRLTVV.

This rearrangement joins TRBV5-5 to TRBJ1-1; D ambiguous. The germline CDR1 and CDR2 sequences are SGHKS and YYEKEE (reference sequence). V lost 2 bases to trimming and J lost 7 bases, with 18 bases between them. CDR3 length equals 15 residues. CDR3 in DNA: TGTGCCAGCAGCTTATCAGGCGGCACCGTTCTTGAAGCTTTCTTT. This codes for CASSLSGGTVLEAFF.

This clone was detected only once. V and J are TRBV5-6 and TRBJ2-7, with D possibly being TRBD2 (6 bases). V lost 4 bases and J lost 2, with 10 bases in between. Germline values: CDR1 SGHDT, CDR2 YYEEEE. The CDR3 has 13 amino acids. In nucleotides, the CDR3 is TGTGCCAGCAGCACGGGACTGGCCTACGAGCAGTACTTC. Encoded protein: CASSTGLAYEQYF.

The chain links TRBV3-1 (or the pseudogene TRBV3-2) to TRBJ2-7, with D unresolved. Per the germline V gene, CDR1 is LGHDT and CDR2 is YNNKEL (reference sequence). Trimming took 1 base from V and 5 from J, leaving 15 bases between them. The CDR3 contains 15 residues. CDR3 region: CASSQGRVVTDEQYF. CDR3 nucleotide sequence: TGTGCCAGCAGCCAAGGTCGGGTCGTAACGGACGAGCAGTACTTC.

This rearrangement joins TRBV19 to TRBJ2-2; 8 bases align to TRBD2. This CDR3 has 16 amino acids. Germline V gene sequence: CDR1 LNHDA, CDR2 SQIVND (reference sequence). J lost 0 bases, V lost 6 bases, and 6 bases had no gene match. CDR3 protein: CASSRTSGTNTGELFF. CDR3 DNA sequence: TGTGCCAGTAGCCGTACTAGCGGAACGAACACCGGGGAGCTGTTTTTT.

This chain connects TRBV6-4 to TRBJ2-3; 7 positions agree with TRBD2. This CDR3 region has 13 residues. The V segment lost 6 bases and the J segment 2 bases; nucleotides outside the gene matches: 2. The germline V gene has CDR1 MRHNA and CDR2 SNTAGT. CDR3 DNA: TGTGCCAGCAGCCGGGACTACACAGATACGCAGTATTTT. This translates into CASSRDYTDTQYF.

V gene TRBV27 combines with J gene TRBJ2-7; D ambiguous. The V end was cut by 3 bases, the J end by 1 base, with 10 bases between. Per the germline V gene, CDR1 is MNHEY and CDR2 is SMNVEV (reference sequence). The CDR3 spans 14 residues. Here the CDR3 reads CASSFSSSSYEQYF. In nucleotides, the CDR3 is TGTGCCAGCAGTTTTTCAAGCAGTTCCTACGAGCAGTACTTC.